One TCR beta chain is described in this entry. Its specificity is unknown. Mismatch with germline at one junction end may stem from a read error. The germline V gene has CDR1 SGHKS and CDR2 YYEKEE (reference sequence). The CDR3 covers 14 residues. Using its own MiXCR run on the 5' RACE reads, TCRdb lists one record per CDR3 protein. The sample has 140,000 to 150,000 distinct CDR3 sequences; about 25% are singletons. These data come from a study of T-cell memory formation after mild COVID-19. Study background: TCR clusters were mostly confined to one donor each.

Study-wide findings and caveats: Still unconfirmed is whether the second-wave clones peaking on day 37 recognized SARS-CoV-2. Prior to infection, memory already included some responding clones, suggesting cross-reactive memory joined.

This sequence was found in an adult woman who had mild COVID-19 (a few samples of this study predate the infection). Cell type and time point are not known. The chain employs TRBV5-5 and TRBJ2-7; a possible D gene is TRBD1 (6 bases). Sequenced sample: PBMCs or a T cell subset sorted from them (not recorded which). The CDR3 region has the DNA TGTGCCAGCACCTTGGGACACCGTACCTACGAGCAGTACTTC. Translating it yields CASTLGHRTYEQYF.